This TCR beta chain was retrieved from a study of blood T cell repertoires in COVID-19. The overall study: COVID-19 samples from acute and convalescent phases originated in the United States, Italy and Spain. Sources were T cells, B-cell-depleted T cells, or PBMCs; the material itself was cDNA or gDNA.

The CDR3 runs to 13 residues. Germline V CDR1 and CDR2: LNHDA, SQIVND (reference sequence). V lost 8 bases and J lost 4; bases outside the gene matches: 3. Repertoires were generated with immunoSEQ multiplex PCR, while TCRdb's copy carries only in-frame clones and drops some. Of hundreds of thousands of clones listed, around 92% are singletons. The chain has TRBV19 and TRBJ2-4, with 9 bases aligning to TRBD1. The sequence came from a man aged 40-49 years with acute or convalescent COVID-19. Sequencing was carried out using peripheral blood. CDR3 DNA: TGTGCCAGTTCGGGACAGGGAAAAAACATTCAGTACTTC. Translation gives CASSGQGKNIQYF.